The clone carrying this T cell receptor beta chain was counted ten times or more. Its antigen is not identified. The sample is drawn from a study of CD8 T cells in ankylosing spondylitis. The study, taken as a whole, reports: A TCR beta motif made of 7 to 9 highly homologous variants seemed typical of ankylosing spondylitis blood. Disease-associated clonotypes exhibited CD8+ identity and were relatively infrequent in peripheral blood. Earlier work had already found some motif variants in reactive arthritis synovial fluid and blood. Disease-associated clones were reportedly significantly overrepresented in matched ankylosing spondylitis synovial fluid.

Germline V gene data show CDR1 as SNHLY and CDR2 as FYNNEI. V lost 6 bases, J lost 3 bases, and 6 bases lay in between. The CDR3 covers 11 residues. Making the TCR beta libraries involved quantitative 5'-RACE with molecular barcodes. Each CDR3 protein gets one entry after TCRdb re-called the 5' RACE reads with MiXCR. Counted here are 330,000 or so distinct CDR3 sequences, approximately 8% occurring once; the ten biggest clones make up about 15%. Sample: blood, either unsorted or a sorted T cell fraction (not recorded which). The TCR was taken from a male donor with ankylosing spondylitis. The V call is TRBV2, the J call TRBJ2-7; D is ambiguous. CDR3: CASRRVYEQYF. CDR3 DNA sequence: TGTGCCAGCAGAAGGGTCTACGAGCAGTACTTC.